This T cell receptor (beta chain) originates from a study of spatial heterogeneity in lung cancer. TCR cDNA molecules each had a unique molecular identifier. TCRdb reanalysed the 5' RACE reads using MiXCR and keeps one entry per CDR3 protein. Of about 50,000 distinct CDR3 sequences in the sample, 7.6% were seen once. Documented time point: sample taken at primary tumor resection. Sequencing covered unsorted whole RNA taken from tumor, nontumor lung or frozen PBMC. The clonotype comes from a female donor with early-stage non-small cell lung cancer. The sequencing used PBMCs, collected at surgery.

The CDR3 DNA is TGTGCCAGCAGCTTAGGGCTCGCCGGCATCCAAGAGACCCAGTACTTC. Amino acids: CASSLGLAGIQETQYF. V and J are TRBV7-9 and TRBJ2-5; D gene uncertain. Germline V gene lookup returns CDR1 SEHNR and CDR2 FQNEAQ (reference sequence). Trimming shortened V by 1 base and J by 1 base, and 13 bases separated the two germline ends. The CDR3 sequence is 16 residues long.